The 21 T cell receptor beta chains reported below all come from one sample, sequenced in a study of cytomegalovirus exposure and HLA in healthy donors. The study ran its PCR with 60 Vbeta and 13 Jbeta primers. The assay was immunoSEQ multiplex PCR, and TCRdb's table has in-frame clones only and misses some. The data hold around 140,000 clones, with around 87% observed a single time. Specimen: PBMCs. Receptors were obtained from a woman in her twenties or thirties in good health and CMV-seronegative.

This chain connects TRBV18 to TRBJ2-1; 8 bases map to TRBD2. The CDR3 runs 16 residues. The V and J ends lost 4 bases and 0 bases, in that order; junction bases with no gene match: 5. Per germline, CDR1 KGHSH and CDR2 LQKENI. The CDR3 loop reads CASSRSGGSSYNEQFF. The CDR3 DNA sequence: TGTGCCAGCTCACGTTCGGGGGGGAGCTCCTACAATGAGCAGTTCTTC.

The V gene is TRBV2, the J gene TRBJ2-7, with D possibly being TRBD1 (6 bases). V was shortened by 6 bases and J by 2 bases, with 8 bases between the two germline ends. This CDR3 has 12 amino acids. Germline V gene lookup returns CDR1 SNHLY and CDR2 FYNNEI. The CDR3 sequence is CASSRDTYEQYF. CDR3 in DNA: TGTGCCAGCAGCCGGGACACCTACGAGCAGTACTTC.

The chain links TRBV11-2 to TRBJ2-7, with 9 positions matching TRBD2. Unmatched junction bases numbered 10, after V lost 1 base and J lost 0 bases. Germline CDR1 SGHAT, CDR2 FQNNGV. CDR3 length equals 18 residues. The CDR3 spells CASSLGRSSGTVSYEQYF. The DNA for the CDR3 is TGTGCCAGCAGCTTAGGACGGTCTAGCGGGACCGTCTCCTACGAGCAGTACTTC.

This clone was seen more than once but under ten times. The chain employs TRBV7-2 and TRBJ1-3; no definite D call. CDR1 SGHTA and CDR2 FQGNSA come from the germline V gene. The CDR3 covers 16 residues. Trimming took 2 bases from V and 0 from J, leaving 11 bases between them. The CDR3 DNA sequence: TGTGCCAGCAGCTTATTTCTGGCTAGCTCTGGAAACACCATATATTTT. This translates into CASSLFLASSGNTIYF.

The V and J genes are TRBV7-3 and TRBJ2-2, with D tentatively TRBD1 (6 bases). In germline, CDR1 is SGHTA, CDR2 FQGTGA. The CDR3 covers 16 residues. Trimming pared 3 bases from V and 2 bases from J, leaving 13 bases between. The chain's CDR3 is CASSLVRTANTGELFF. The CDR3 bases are TGTGCCAGCAGCTTGGTGCGGACAGCCAACACCGGGGAGCTGTTTTTT.

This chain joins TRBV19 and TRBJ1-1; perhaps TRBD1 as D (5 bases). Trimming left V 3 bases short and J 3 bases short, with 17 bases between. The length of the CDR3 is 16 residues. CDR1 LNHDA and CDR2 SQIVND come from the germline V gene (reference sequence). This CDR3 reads CASSIPGGVGDTEAFF. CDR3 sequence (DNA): TGTGCCAGTAGTATCCCTGGAGGGGTGGGAGACACTGAAGCTTTCTTT.

This CDR3 reads CASSPEGGWTDTQYF. The CDR3 nucleotides are TGTGCCAGCAGCCCCGAAGGGGGCTGGACAGATACGCAGTATTTT. V and J are TRBV7-6 and TRBJ2-3, with 7 bases that match TRBD1. Germline V gene sequence: CDR1 SGHVS, CDR2 FNYEAQ. The CDR3 is 15 amino acids. V shed 5 bases and J 3 bases; nucleotides not matched to a gene: 8.

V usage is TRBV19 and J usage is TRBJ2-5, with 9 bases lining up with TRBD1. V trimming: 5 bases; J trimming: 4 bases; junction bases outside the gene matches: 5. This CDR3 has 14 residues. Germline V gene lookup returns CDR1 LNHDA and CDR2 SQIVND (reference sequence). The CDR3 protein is CASSATGGRETQYF. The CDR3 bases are TGTGCCAGTAGTGCGACAGGGGGAAGAGAGACCCAGTACTTC.

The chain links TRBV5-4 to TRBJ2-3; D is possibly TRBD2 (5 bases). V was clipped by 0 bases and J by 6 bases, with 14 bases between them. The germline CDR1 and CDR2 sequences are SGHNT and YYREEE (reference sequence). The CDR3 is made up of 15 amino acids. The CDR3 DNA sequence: TGTGCCAGCAGCTTGGGAGGGTCCCCTTACGATACGCAGTATTTT. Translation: CASSLGGSPYDTQYF.

The CDR3 nucleotides read TGTGCCAGCAGCCGATCCGACAGGCTATACCAAGAGACCCAGTACTTC. Translating it yields CASSRSDRLYQETQYF. The rearrangement links TRBV7-9 to TRBJ2-5, with a possible D match to TRBD1 (6 bases). The germline gives CDR1 SEHNR, CDR2 FQNEAQ (reference sequence). The CDR3 sequence is 16 residues long. The V and J ends lost 5 bases and 0 bases respectively, with 16 bases between them. Supplemented by reference TRBV7-9 and TRBJ2-5, the full variable domain reads DTGVSQNPRHKITKRGQNVTFRCDPISEHNRLYWYRQTLGQGPEFLTYFQNEAQLEKSRLLSDRFSAERPKGSFSTLEIQRTEQGDSAMYLCASSRSDRLYQETQYFGPGTRLLVL.

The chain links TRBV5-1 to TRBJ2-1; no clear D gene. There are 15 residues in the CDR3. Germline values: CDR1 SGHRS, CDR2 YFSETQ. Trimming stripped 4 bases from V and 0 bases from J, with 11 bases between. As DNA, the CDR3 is TGCGCCAGCAGCCCCAGTCGAAGCTCCTACAATGAGCAGTTCTTC. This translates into CASSPSRSSYNEQFF. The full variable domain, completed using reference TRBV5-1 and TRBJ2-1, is KAGVTQTPRYLIKTRGQQVTLSCSPISGHRSVSWYQQTPGQGLQFLFEYFSETQRNKGNFPGRFSGRQFSNSRSEMNVSTLELGDSALYLCASSPSRSSYNEQFFGPGTRLTVL.

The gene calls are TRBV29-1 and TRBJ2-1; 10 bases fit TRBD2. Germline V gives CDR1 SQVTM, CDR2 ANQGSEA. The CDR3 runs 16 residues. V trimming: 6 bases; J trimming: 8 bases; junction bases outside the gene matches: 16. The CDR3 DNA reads TGCAGCGTCCCGCTAATAAGACTAGCGGGTAATGATGAGCAGTTCTTC. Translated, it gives CSVPLIRLAGNDEQFF.

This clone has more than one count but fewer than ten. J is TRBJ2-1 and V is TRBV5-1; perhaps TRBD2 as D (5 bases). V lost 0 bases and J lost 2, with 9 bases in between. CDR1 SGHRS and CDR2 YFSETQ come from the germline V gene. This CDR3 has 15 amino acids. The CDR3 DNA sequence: TGCGCCAGCAGCTTGGAGCGGATTACCTACAATGAGCAGTTCTTC. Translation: CASSLERITYNEQFF.

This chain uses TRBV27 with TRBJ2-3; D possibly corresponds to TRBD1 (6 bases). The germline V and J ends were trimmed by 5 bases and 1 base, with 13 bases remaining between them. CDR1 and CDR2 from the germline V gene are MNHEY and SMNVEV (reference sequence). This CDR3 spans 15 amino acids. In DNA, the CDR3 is TGTGCCAGCAGTCCCCGGACAGCCGGCACAGATACGCAGTATTTT. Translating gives CASSPRTAGTDTQYF.

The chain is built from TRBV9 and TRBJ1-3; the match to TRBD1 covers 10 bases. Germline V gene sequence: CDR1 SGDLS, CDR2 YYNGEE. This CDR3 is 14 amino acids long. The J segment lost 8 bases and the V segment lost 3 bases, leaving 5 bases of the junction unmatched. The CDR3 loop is CASSGQGASYTIYF. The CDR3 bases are TGTGCCAGCAGCGGACAGGGGGCGAGTTACACCATATATTTT.

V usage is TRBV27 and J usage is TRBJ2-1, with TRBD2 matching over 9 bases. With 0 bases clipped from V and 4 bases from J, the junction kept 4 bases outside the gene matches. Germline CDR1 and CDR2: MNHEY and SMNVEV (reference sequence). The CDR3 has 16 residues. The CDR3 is CASSLSSGGLYNEQFF. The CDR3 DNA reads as TGTGCCAGCAGTTTATCTAGCGGGGGATTATACAATGAGCAGTTCTTC.

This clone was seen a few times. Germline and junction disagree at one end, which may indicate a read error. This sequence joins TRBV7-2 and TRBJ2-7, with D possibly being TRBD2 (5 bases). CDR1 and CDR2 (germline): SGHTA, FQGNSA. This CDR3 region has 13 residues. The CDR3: CASSRESMHEQYF. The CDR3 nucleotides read TGCGCCAGCAGCCGGGAAAGTATGCACGAGCAGTACTTC.

The DNA of the CDR3 is TGCGCCAGCAGCTTGGGGACAGGGGGCGCCAATCAGCCCCAGCATTTT. It specifies CASSLGTGGANQPQHF. This chain connects TRBV5-1 to TRBJ1-5, with 11 bases lining up with TRBD1. With 0 bases clipped from V and 3 bases from J, the junction kept 2 bases outside the gene matches. The V gene's germline CDR1 is SGHRS and CDR2 YFSETQ. CDR3 length equals 16 residues. Full variable domain (outside the CDR3, taken from reference TRBV5-1 and TRBJ1-5): KAGVTQTPRYLIKTRGQQVTLSCSPISGHRSVSWYQQTPGQGLQFLFEYFSETQRNKGNFPGRFSGRQFSNSRSEMNVSTLELGDSALYLCASSLGTGGANQPQHFGDGTRLSIL.

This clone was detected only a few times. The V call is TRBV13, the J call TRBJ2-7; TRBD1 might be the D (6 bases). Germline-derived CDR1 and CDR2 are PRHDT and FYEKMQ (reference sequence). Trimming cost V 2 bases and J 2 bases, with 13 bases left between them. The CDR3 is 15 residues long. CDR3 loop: CASSLTQGVAYEQYF. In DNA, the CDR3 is TGTGCCAGCAGCTTAACACAGGGAGTGGCCTACGAGCAGTACTTC.

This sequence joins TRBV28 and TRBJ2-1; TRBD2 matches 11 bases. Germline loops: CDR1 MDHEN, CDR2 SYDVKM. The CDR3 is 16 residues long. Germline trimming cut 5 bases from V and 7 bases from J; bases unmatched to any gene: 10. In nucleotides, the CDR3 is TGTGCCAGCAGTCTCCCCACTAGCGGGAGTTGGAATGAGCAGTTCTTC. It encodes CASSLPTSGSWNEQFF. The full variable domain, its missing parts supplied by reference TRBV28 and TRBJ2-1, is DVKVTQSSRYLVKRTGEKVFLECVQDMDHENMFWYRQDPGLGLRLIYFSYDVKMKEKGDIPEGYSVSREKKERFSLILESASTNQTSMYLCASSLPTSGSWNEQFFGPGTRLTVL.

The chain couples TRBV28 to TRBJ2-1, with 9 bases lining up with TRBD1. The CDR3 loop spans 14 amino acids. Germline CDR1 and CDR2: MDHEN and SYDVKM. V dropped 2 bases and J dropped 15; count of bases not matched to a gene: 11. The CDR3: CASSLLTKDRGPFF. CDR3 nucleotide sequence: TGTGCCAGCAGTTTACTGACGAAGGACAGGGGTCCGTTCTTC.